This T cell receptor beta chain originates from a study of regulatory T cells in long-lasting Graves disease. Arm-PCR of CDR3 regions and iRepertoire HTBI primers were the basis on which TCR beta libraries were built. TCRdb used MiXCR to reprocess the multiplex PCR reads, holding one entry per CDR3 protein. This table has 400,000 to 550,000 distinct CDR3 sequences, about 16% appearing once. This clonotype was observed many times. Time point noted: newly diagnosed GD, antithyroid drugs for less than 3 months. Construction of the TCR library relied on RNA isolated from PBMCs. With 6 bases clipped from V and 5 bases from J, the junction kept 6 bases outside the gene matches. Germline V gene data show CDR1 as DFQATT and CDR2 as SNEGSKA (reference sequence). The CDR3 runs 13 residues. This same sample was also taken into another study, of T cells in Graves' hyperthyroidism and ophthalmopathy.

The material was peripheral blood mononuclear cells (PBMCs), obtained at new diagnosis, from a patient treated with antithyroid drugs. The rearrangement links TRBV20-1 to TRBJ2-7, with TRBD1 matching 11 bases. The origin of this receptor is a woman between 25 and 40 years old with Graves disease. CDR3 DNA: TGCAGTGCCCCGGACAGGGGGCTCGACGAGCAGTACTTC. Protein product: CSAPDRGLDEQYF.